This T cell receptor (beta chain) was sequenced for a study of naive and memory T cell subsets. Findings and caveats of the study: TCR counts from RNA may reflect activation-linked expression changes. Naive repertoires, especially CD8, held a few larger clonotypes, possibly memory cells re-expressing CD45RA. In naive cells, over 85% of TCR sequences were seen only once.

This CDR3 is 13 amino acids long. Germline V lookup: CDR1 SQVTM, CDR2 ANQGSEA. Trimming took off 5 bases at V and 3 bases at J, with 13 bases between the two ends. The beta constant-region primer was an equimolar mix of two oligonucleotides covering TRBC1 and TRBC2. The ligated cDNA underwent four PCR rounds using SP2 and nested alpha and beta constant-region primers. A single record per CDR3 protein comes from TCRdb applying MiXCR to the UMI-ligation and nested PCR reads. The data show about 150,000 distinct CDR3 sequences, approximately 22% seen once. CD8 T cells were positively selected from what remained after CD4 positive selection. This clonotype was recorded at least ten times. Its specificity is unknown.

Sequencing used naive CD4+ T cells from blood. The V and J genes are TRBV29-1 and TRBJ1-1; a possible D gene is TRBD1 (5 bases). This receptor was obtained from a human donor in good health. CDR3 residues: CSVNGALYTEAFF. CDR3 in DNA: TGCAGCGTTAACGGGGCCCTATACACTGAAGCTTTCTTT.